This section outlines one T cell receptor beta chain sequence together with its context. Its cognate antigen is unknown. The record originates from a study of cytomegalovirus exposure and HLA in healthy donors. Findings of the study overall: The investigators catalogued 150 to 200 TCR beta chains as cytomegalovirus-associated. There were some V segments, including TRBV6-2 and TRBV6-3, excluded as indistinguishable. Roughly uniform sequencing depth across donors was assumed, possibly incorrectly. TCR beta V- and J-gene trimming was later associated with a missense DCLRE1C variant.

Amplification used 60 Vbeta primers and 13 Jbeta primers. Profiling relied on immunoSEQ multiplex PCR, and the TCRdb table lists in-frame clones only, not all of them. The repertoire has 150,000 to 200,000 clones, roughly 77% of them found once; the top ten carry more than 1.5%. V was trimmed by 6 bases and J by 4 bases, leaving 17 bases between them. There are 15 residues in the CDR3. Germline CDR1 reads SGHDT; CDR2 reads YYEEEE. This TCR came from a woman between 45 and 60 years old in good health and CMV-seronegative. Sequencing was performed on PBMCs. The rearrangement links TRBV5-6 to TRBJ1-3; weak D call: TRBD1 (5 bases). The CDR3 nucleotides read TGTGCCAGCATCGGGGGGGGAGAGCTCGGAAACACCATATATTTT. This translates into CASIGGGELGNTIYF.